A single sample is the source of the 5 T cell receptor beta chains below, sequenced in a study of beta chain features in type 1 diabetes. Findings and limits, study-wide: When Type 1 diabetes patients were examined, their TCRB CDR3s proved moderately but significantly shorter in all four CD4+ subsets.

Which antigens these TCRs recognize remains unknown. The sequenced template was cDNA made from the entire isolated RNA. Generated by immunoSEQ multiplex PCR, the TCRdb table keeps only in-frame clones and is missing some. The sample comprises under 350,000 clones, approximately 25% of which are singletons, and around 0.012% rests with the top ten. Material: naive CD4+ T cells from blood. The receptors come from a woman aged 30 to 39 with type 1 diabetes.

The rearrangement links TRBV29-1 to TRBJ2-1; 9 bases agree with TRBD2. CDR1 is SQVTM and CDR2 is ANQGSEA in the germline V gene. Trimming cost V 2 bases and J 3 bases; bases outside gene matches: 5. This CDR3 comprises 15 residues. CDR3 bases: TGCAGCGTTGAAATAGCGGGAGCCAGCTACAATGAGCAGTTCTTC. As protein: CSVEIAGASYNEQFF.

The rearrangement uses TRBV18 and TRBJ2-7; D might be TRBD1 (6 bases). The germline V gene encodes CDR1 KGHSH and CDR2 LQKENI. This CDR3 is 15 amino acids long. V dropped 3 bases and J dropped 2 bases, with 14 bases sitting between them. CDR3 region: CASSPDRQAPYEQYF. For the CDR3, the DNA is TGTGCCAGCTCACCGGATCGACAGGCCCCCTACGAGCAGTACTTC. Full variable domain (rest looked up from reference TRBV18 and TRBJ2-7): NAGVMQNPRHLVRRRGQEARLRCSPMKGHSHVYWYRQLPEEGLKFMVYLQKENIIDESGMPKERFSAEFPKEGPSILRIQQVVRGDSAAYFCASSPDRQAPYEQYFGPGTRLTVT.

V gene TRBV28 combines with J gene TRBJ1-5; TRBD1 is a possible D gene (6 bases). V lost 6 bases to trimming and J lost 2 bases, with 14 bases between them. Germline V gene sequence: CDR1 MDHEN, CDR2 SYDVKM. The CDR3 sequence is 15 residues long. The CDR3 is CASSAPTGRNQPQHF. DNA of the CDR3: TGTGCCAGCAGCGCCCCGACAGGACGCAATCAGCCCCAGCATTTT.

The V and J genes are TRBV18 and TRBJ2-7; 10 bases are a match to TRBD1. Trimming cost V 0 bases and J 6 bases; bases outside gene matches: 5. There are 15 residues in the CDR3. CDR1 and CDR2 (germline): KGHSH, LQKENI. The CDR3 DNA is TGTGCCAGCTCACCACCGGGACAGGGGCCGGTCGAGCAGTACTTC. This encodes CASSPPGQGPVEQYF.

This clone was seen a handful of times. The chain uses TRBV7-8 and TRBJ2-4, with TRBD2 identical over 7 bases. The germline CDR1 and CDR2 sequences are SGHVS and FQNEAQ. With 4 bases clipped from V and 9 bases from J, the junction kept 6 bases outside the gene matches. CDR3 length: 13 amino acids. The CDR3 DNA reads as TGTGCCAGCAGCTCGACCCGGGGGGTCATTCAGTACTTC. Translated, it gives CASSSTRGVIQYF.